This T cell receptor (beta chain) was documented in a study of early T cells in non-severe SARS-CoV-2 infection. This clonotype has only a few counts. TCRdb itself ran the 5' RACE reads through MiXCR, one entry per CDR3 protein. Of about 54,000 distinct CDR3 sequences listed, about 7.7% are singletons. This CDR3 contains 14 residues. V was trimmed by 1 base and J by 4 bases, leaving 7 bases between them. Germline CDR1 reads MGHRA; CDR2 reads YSYEKL. V and J are TRBV4-1 and TRBJ2-2; D remains unclear. Sequences were derived from whole blood, sampled at baseline. The receptor was derived from an adult who was a healthcare worker with PCR-confirmed SARS-CoV-2 infection or an uninfected control (not recorded which). CDR3 sequence (DNA): TGCGCCAGCAGCCAAGTCCCGGGCACCGGGGAGCTGTTTTTT. This encodes CASSQVPGTGELFF.